This TCR beta chain comes out of a study of cytomegalovirus exposure and HLA in healthy donors. Study summary: Of all 400 or so donors who were genotyped, 80% to 85% belonged to the Caucasian-associated ancestry cluster. Whole-study results and caveats: The records held CMV serostatus as the only immune exposure information. A later analysis found common viral pathogens apparently linked to several of the most significant clusters.

Regarding this clone: Its antigen remains unknown.

In germline, CDR1 is SGDLS, CDR2 YYNGEE. This CDR3 comprises 14 residues. V lost 0 bases, J lost 7 bases, and 13 bases lay in between. In the PCR, 60 Vbeta and 13 Jbeta primers were used. Per the original methods: Roughly 11 million shared chains were among approximately 80 million unique TCR beta chains counted in a later analysis. The method was immunoSEQ multiplex PCR; TCRdb's version includes in-frame clones alone and lacks a portion of them. V, J and clone size are those of that table, while D and trimming were read from the DNA. The sample yields fewer than 250,000 clones, 65% to 90% seen once. This TCR was sampled from a girl aged 10 to 17 in good health and CMV-seronegative. The chain joins TRBV9 to TRBJ1-2; a weak D match, TRBD1 (5 bases). Material: PBMCs. CDR3 coding DNA: TGTGCCAGCAGCGTAGGGGGGGGTGAGGCTGGCTACACCTTC. Its translation is CASSVGGGEAGYTF.